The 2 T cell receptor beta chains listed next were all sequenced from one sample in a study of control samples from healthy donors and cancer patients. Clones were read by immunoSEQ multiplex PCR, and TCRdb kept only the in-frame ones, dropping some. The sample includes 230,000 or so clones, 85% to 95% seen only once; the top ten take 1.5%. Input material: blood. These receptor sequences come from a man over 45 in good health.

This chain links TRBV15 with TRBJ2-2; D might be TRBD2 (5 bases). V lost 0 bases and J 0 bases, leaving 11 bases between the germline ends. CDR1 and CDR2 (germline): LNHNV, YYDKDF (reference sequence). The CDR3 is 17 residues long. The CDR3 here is CATSRDRNGANTGELFF. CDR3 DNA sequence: TGTGCCACCAGCAGAGATCGGAACGGGGCGAACACCGGGGAGCTGTTTTTT.

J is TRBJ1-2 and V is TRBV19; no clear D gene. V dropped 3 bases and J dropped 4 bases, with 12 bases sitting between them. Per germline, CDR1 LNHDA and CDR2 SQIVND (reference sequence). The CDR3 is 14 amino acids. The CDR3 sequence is CASSMLNGLYGYTF. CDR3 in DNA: TGTGCCAGTAGTATGTTGAACGGACTCTATGGCTACACCTTC.